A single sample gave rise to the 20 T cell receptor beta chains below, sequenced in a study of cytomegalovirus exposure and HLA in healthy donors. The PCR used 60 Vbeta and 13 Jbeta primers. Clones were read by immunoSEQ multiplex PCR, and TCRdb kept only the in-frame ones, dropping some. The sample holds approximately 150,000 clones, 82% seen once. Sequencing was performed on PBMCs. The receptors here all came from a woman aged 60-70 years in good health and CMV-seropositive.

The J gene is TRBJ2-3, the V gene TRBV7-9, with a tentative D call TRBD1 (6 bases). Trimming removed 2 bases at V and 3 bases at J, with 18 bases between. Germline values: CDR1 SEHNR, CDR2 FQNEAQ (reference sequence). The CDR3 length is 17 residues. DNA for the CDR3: TGTGCCAGCAGCTTATCTCCCAGGGGCATGGGGACAGATACGCAGTATTTT. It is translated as CASSLSPRGMGTDTQYF.

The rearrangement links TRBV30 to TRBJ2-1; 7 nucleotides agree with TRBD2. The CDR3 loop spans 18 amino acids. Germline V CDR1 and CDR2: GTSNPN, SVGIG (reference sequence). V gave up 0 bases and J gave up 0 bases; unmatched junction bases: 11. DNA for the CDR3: TGTGCCTGGAGTGTTCGGGGGAGGGCCTATAGCTCCTACAATGAGCAGTTCTTC. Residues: CAWSVRGRAYSSYNEQFF.

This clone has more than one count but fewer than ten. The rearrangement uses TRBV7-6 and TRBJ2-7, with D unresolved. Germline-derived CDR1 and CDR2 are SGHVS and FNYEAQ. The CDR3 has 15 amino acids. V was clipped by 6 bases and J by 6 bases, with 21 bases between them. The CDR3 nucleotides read TGTGCCAGCAGGCCCCCGCATGCAGTTTCCACCGAGCAGTACTTC. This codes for CASRPPHAVSTEQYF.

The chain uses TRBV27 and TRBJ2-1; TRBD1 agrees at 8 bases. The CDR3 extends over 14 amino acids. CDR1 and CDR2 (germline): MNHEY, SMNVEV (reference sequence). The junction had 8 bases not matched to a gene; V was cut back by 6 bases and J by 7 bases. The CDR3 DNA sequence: TGTGCCAGCAGCGGGCAGGGGGCTCAGAATGAGCAGTTCTTC. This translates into CASSGQGAQNEQFF.

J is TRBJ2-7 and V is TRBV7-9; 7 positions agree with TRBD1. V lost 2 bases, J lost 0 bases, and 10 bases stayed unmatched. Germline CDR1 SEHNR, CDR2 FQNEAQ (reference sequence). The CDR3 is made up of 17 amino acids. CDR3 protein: CASSLYPSRTGSYEQYF. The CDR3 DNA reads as TGTGCCAGCAGCTTATACCCGTCCCGGACAGGCTCCTACGAGCAGTACTTC. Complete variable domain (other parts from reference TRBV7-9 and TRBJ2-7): DTGVSQNPRHKITKRGQNVTFRCDPISEHNRLYWYRQTLGQGPEFLTYFQNEAQLEKSRLLSDRFSAERPKGSFSTLEIQRTEQGDSAMYLCASSLYPSRTGSYEQYFGPGTRLTVT.

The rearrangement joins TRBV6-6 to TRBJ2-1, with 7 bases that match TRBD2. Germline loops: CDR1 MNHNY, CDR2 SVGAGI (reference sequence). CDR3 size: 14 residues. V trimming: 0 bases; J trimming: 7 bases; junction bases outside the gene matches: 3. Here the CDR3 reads CASSYSMGGNEQFF. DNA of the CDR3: TGTGCCAGCAGTTACTCGATGGGAGGGAATGAGCAGTTCTTC.

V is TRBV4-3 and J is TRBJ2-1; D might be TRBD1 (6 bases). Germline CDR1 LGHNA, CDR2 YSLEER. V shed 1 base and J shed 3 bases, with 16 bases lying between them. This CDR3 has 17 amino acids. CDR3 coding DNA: TGCGCCAGCAGCCAAGGGGTAACCAGGGGTTACTACAATGAGCAGTTCTTC. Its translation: CASSQGVTRGYYNEQFF.

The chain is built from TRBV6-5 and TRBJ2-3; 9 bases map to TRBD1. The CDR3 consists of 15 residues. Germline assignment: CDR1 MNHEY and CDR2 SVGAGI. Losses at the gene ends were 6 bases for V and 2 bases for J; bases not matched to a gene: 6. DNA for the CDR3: TGTGCCAGCAGGATACAGGGGGCGTCCACAGATACGCAGTATTTT. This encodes CASRIQGASTDTQYF.

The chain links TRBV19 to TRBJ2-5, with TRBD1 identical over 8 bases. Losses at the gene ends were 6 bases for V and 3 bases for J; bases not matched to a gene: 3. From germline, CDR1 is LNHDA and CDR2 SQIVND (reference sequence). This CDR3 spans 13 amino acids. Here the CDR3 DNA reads TGTGCCAGTAGCCGGACAGGGAAAGAGACCCAGTACTTC. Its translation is CASSRTGKETQYF. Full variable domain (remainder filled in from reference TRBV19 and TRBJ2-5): DGGITQSPKYLFRKEGQNVTLSCEQNLNHDAMYWYRQDPGQGLRLIYYSQIVNDFQKGDIAEGYSVSREKKESFPLTVTSAQKNPTAFYLCASSRTGKETQYFGPGTRLLVL.

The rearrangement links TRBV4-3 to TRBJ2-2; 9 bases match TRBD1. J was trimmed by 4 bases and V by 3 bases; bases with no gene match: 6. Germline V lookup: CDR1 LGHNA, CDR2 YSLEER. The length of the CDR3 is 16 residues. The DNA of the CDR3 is TGCGCCAGCAGCCACAGACAGGGGGTCACCACCGGGGAGCTGTTTTTT. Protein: CASSHRQGVTTGELFF.

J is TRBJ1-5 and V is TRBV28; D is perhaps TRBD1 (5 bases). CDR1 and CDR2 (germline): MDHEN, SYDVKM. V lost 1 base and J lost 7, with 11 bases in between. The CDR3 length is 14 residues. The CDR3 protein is CASSLLAGQQPQHF. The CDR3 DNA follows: TGTGCCAGCAGTTTATTGGCAGGGCAACAGCCCCAGCATTTT.

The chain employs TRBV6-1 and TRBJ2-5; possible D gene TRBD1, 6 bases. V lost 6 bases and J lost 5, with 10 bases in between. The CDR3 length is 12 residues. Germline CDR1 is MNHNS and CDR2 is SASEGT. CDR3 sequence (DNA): TGTGCCAGCAGATCAGGGGTGGAGACCCAGTACTTC. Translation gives CASRSGVETQYF.

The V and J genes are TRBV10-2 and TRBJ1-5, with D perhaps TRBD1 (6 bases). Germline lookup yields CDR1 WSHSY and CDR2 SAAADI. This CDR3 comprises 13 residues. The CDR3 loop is CASATGWDQPQHF. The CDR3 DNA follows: TGCGCGAGCGCGACAGGATGGGATCAGCCCCAGCATTTT.

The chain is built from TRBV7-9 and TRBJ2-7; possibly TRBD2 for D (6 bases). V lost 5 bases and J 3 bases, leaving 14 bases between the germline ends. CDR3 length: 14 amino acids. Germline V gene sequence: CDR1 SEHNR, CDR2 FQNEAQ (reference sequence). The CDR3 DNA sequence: TGTGCCAGCAGCGACGGACTAAAAATCTACGAGCAGTACTTC. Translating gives CASSDGLKIYEQYF.

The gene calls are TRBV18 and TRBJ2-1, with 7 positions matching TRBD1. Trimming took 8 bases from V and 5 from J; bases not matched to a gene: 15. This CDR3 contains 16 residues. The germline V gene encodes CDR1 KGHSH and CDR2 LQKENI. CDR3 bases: TGTGCCAGCACCTACTTCGGGACAGCGACAAACAATGAGCAGTTCTTC. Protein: CASTYFGTATNNEQFF.

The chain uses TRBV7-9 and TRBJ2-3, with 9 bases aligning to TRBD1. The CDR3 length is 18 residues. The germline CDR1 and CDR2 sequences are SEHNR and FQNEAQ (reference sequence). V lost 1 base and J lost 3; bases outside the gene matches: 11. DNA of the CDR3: TGTGCCAGCAGCTTAGTCCCTTTGCTGACAGGGGGTACAGATACGCAGTATTTT. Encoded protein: CASSLVPLLTGGTDTQYF.

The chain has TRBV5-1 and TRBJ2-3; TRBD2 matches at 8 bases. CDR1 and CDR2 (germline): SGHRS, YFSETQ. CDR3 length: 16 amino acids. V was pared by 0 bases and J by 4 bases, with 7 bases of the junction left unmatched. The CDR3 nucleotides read TGCGCCAGCAGCTTGGCATTTGCGGGAGGACCAGATACGCAGTATTTT. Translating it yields CASSLAFAGGPDTQYF. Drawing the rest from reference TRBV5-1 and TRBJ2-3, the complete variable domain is KAGVTQTPRYLIKTRGQQVTLSCSPISGHRSVSWYQQTPGQGLQFLFEYFSETQRNKGNFPGRFSGRQFSNSRSEMNVSTLELGDSALYLCASSLAFAGGPDTQYFGPGTRLTVL.

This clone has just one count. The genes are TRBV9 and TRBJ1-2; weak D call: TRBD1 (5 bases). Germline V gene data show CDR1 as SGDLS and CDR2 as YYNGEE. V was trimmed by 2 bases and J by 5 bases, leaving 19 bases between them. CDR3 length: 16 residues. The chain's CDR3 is CASSVALGGARYGYTF. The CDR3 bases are TGTGCCAGCAGCGTCGCTCTGGGCGGGGCTCGTTATGGCTACACCTTC.

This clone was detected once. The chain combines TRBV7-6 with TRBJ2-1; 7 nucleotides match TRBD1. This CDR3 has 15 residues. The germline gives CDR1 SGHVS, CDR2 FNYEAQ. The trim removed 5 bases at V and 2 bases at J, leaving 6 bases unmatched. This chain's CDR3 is CASSPDRATYNEQFF. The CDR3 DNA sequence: TGTGCCAGCAGCCCAGACAGGGCCACCTACAATGAGCAGTTCTTC.

The chain's CDR3 is CASSDTAEGETQYF. CDR3 sequence (DNA): TGTGCCAGCAGTGACACAGCGGAGGGGGAGACCCAGTACTTC. This chain joins TRBV6-4 and TRBJ2-5; tentatively, D is TRBD2 (6 bases). Between the trimmed V and J ends, which lost 2 bases and 5 bases, there was a span of 12 bases. Per the germline V gene, CDR1 is MRHNA and CDR2 is SNTAGT. The CDR3 contains 14 residues.